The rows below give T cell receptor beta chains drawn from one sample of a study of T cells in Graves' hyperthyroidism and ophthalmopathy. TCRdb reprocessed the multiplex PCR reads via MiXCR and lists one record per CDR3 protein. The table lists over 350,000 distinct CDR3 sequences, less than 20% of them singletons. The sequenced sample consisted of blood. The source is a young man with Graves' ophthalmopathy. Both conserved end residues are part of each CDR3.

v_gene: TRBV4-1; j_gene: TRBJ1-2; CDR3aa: CASSQETGEYYGYTF
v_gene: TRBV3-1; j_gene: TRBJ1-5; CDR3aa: CASSLGVGSNQPQHF
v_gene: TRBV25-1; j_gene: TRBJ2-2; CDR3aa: CASSELPETTSGELFF
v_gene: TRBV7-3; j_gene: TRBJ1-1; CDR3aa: CASSPGDGMNTEAFF
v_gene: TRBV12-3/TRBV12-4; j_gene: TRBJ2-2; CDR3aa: CASSWTAARVGELFF
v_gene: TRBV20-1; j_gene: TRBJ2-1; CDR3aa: CSARRPSLYNEQFF
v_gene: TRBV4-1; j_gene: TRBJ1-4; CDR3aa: CASSQMPGQDNEKLFF
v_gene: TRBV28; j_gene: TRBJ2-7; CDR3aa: CASSLSHSGGPYEQYF
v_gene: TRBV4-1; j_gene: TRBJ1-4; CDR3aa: CASSQDGARGAEKLFF
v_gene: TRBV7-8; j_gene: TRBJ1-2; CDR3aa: CASSLKWGAWGYTF
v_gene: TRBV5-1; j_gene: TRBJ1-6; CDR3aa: CASSPGQGDNSPLHF
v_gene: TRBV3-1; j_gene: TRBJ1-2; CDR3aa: CASSQGFSYGYTF
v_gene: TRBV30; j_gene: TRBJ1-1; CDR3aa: CAWALGGNMNTEAFF
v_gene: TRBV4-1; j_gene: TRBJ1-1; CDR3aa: CASSQRETEAFF
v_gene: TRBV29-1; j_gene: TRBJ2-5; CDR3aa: CSGLVGETQYF
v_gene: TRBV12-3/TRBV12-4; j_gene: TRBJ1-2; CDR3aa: CASRGGGAYGYTF
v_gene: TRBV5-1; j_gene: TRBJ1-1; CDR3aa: CASSLLQGANTEAFF
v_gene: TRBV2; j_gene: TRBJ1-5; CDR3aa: CASSESGQGLQPQHF
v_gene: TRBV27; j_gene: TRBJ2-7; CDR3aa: CASSFMGSYEQYF
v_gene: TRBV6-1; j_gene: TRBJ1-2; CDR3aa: CASSFSGQSYGYTF
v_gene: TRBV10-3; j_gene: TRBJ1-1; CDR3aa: CAIAGGEGRDTEAFF
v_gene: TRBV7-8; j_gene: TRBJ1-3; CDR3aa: CASSLTDPNPGNTIYF
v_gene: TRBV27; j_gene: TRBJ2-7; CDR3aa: CASSASQTDYSYEQYF
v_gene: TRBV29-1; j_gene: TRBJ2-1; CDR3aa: CSGKGQVIGEQFF
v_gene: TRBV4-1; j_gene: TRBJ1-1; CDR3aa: CASSQLSGGNTEAFF
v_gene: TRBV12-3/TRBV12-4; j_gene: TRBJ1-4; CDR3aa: CASSLAPGQGAEKLFF
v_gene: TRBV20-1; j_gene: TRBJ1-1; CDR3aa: CSARDRRVGLTEAFF
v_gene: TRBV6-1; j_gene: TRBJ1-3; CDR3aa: CASKSGHTGNTIYF
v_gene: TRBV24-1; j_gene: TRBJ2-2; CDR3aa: CATSDPSGGNTGELFF
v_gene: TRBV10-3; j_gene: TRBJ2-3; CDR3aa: CAISEPGGSTDTQYF